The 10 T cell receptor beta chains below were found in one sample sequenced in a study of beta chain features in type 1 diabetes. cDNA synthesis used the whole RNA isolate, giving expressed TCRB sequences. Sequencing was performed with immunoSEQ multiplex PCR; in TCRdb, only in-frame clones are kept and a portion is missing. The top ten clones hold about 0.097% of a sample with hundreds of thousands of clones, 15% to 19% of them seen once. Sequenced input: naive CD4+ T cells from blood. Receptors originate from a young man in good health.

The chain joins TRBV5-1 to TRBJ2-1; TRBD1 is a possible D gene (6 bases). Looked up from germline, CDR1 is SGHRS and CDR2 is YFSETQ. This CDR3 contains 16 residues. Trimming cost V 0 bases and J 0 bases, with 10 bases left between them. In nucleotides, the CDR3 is TGCGCCAGCAGCTTGGGACAGGCAATCTCCTACAATGAGCAGTTCTTC. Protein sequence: CASSLGQAISYNEQFF.

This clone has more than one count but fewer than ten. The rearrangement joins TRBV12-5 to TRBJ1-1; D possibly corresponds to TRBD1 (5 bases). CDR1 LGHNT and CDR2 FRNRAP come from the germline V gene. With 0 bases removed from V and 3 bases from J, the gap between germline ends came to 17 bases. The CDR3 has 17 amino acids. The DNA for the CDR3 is TGTGCTAGTGGTTTGGTACTCAGGGCCCCGACGGACACTGAAGCTTTCTTT. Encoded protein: CASGLVLRAPTDTEAFF. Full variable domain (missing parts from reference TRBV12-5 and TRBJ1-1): DARVTQTPRHKVTEMGQEVTMRCQPILGHNTVFWYRQTMMQGLELLAYFRNRAPLDDSGMPKDRFSAEMPDATLATLKIQPSEPRDSAVYFCASGLVLRAPTDTEAFFGQGTRLTVV.

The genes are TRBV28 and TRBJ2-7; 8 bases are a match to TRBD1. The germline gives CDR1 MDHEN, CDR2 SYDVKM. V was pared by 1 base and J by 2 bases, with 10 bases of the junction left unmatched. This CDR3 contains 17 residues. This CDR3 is CASSLFGRGQRTYEQYF. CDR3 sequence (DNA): TGTGCCAGCAGTTTATTCGGCAGGGGGCAAAGGACCTACGAGCAGTACTTC.

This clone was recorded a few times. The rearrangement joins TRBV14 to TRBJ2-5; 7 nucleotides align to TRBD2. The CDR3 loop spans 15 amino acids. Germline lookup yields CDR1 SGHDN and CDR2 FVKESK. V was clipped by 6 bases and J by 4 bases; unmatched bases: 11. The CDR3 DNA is TGTGCCAGCAGTCCATGGGCCTCGGGGGGAGAGACCCAGTACTTC. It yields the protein CASSPWASGGETQYF. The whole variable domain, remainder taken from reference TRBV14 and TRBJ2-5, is EAGVTQFPSHSVIEKGQTVTLRCDPISGHDNLYWYRRVMGKEIKFLLHFVKESKQDESGMPNNRFLAERTGGTYSTLKVQPAELEDSGVYFCASSPWASGGETQYFGPGTRLLVL.

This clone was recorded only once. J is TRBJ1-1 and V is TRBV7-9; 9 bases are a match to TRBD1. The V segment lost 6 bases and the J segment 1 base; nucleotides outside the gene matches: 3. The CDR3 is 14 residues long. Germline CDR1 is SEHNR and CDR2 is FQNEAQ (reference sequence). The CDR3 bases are TGTGCCAGCAGTCCGGACAGGGGGAACACTGAAGCTTTCTTT. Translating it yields CASSPDRGNTEAFF.

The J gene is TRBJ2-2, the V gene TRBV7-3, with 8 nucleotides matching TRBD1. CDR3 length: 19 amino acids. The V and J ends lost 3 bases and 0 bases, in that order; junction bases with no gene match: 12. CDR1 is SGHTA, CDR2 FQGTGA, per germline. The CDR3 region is CASSFLLTGTGPNTGELFF. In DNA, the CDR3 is TGTGCCAGCAGCTTCCTCCTCACCGGGACAGGCCCGAACACCGGGGAGCTGTTTTTT.

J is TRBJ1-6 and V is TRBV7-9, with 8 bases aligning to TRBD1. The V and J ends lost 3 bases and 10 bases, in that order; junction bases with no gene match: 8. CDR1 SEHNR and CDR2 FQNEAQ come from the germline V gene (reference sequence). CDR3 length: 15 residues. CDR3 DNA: TGTGCCAGCAGCTTTGACAGGGGTCCGGTCTCACCCCTCCACTTT. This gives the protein CASSFDRGPVSPLHF.

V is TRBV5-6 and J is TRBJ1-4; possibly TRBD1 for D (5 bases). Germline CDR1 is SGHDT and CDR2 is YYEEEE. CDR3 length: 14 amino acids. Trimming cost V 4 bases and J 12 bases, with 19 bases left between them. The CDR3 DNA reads TGTGCCAGCAGCAAAGGACACCCCAGGGAGGAACTGTTTTTT. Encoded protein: CASSKGHPREELFF.

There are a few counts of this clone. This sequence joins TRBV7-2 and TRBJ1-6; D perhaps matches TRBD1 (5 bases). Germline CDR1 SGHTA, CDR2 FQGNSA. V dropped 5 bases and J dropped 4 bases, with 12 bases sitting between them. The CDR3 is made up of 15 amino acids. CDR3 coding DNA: TGTGCCAGCAGCCCATGGGGGGAGTATAATTCACCCCTCCACTTT. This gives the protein CASSPWGEYNSPLHF.

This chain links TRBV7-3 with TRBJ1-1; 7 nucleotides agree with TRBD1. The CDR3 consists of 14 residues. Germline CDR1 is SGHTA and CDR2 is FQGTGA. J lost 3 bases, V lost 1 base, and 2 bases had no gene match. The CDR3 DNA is TGTGCCAGCAGCTTAAAGGGACAGTACACTGAAGCTTTCTTT. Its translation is CASSLKGQYTEAFF.